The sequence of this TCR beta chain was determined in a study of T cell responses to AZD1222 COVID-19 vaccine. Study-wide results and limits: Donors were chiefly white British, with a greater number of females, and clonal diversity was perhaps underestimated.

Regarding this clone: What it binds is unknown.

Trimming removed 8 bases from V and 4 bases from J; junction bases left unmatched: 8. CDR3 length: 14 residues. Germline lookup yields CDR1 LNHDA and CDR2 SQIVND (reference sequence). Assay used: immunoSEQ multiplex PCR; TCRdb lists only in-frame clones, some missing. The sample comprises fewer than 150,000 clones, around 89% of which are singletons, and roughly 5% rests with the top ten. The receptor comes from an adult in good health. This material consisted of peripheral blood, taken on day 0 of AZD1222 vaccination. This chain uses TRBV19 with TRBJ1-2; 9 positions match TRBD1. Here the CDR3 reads CASAGQGTSYGYTF. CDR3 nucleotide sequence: TGTGCCAGTGCGGGACAGGGTACCTCCTATGGCTACACCTTC.